This passage covers 25 T cell receptor beta chains from one sample sequenced in a study of monozygotic twins with inflammatory bowel disease. TCRdb reworked the 5' RACE reads into one entry per CDR3 protein, no DNA. This repertoire includes 140,000 to 150,000 distinct CDR3 sequences. Input material: blood. Receptors originate from a human donor with ulcerative colitis or Crohn's disease, or a healthy co-twin of an affected twin (not recorded which).

This chain links TRBV7-9 with TRBJ1-5. CDR3 length: 13 residues. Germline CDR1 reads SEHNR; CDR2 reads FQNEAQ (reference sequence). CDR3 residues: CASSSASNQPQHF.

The rearrangement uses TRBV5-4 and TRBJ2-1; there is no DNA to check the TCRdb D call of TRBD2. The germline V gene has CDR1 SGHNT and CDR2 YYREEE (reference sequence). This CDR3 comprises 16 residues. CDR3 amino acids: CASSPPGLAARDEQFF.

The rearrangement joins TRBV20-1 to TRBJ2-1; lacking DNA, the TRBD1 call made by TCRdb goes unchecked. This CDR3 is built from 14 residues. CDR1 DFQATT and CDR2 SNEGSKA come from the germline V gene (reference sequence). The CDR3 loop reads CSARGQGKRNEQFF.

This CDR3 is CASTREFYGYTF. The rearrangement links TRBV28 to TRBJ1-2. The CDR3 has 12 residues. Germline V CDR1 and CDR2: MDHEN, SYDVKM.

The rearrangement joins TRBV24-1 to TRBJ1-5; checking the TCRdb D call of TRBD1 is not possible without DNA. The germline gives CDR1 KGHDR, CDR2 SFDVKD. The CDR3 is 15 residues long. CDR3 residues: CATSDRGASNQPQHF.

The chain uses TRBV7-2 and TRBJ2-7; TCRdb names TRBD2, which stays unverified in the absence of DNA. From germline, CDR1 is SGHTA and CDR2 FQGNSA. CDR3 length: 15 residues. CDR3 in amino acids: CASSLGGSLPREQYF.

The V and J genes are TRBV9 and TRBJ1-2; TCRdb indicates TRBD1, and absent DNA this call remains unverified. Germline V gene lookup returns CDR1 SGDLS and CDR2 YYNGEE. The CDR3 has 14 residues. The CDR3 sequence is CASSVEGDLRGYTF.

V is TRBV29-1 and J is TRBJ1-3. Germline values: CDR1 SQVTM, CDR2 ANQGSEA. The CDR3 is 13 residues long. CDR3 sequence reads: CSVGGSSGNTIYF.

The chain has TRBV19 and TRBJ1-1. This CDR3 contains 13 residues. Germline assignment: CDR1 LNHDA and CDR2 SQIVND (reference sequence). Here the CDR3 reads CASSIDPGTEAFF. Using reference TRBV19 and TRBJ1-1 for the parts outside the CDR3, the full variable domain is DGGITQSPKYLFRKEGQNVTLSCEQNLNHDAMYWYRQDPGQGLRLIYYSQIVNDFQKGDIAEGYSVSREKKESFPLTVTSAQKNPTAFYLCASSIDPGTEAFFGQGTRLTVV.

The V call is TRBV5-1, the J call TRBJ2-5; the TCRdb call, TRBD1, lacks DNA for checking. Germline V gives CDR1 SGHRS, CDR2 YFSETQ. This CDR3 contains 16 residues. This CDR3 reads CASSKGQGANQETQYF.

This sequence joins TRBV5-1 and TRBJ1-1; TCRdb proposes TRBD1, but this gene call is untestable without DNA. Germline-derived CDR1 and CDR2 are SGHRS and YFSETQ. This CDR3 is 14 amino acids long. The CDR3 is CASNGAGPNTEAFF. The variable domain in full, completed from reference TRBV5-1 and TRBJ1-1, reads KAGVTQTPRYLIKTRGQQVTLSCSPISGHRSVSWYQQTPGQGLQFLFEYFSETQRNKGNFPGRFSGRQFSNSRSEMNVSTLELGDSALYLCASNGAGPNTEAFFGQGTRLTVV.

V gene TRBV28 combines with J gene TRBJ1-5; TCRdb proposes TRBD1, but this gene call is untestable without DNA. CDR3 size: 13 residues. From germline, CDR1 is MDHEN and CDR2 SYDVKM. The CDR3 sequence is CASWDRSNQPQHF. Full variable domain (remainder filled in from reference TRBV28 and TRBJ1-5): DVKVTQSSRYLVKRTGEKVFLECVQDMDHENMFWYRQDPGLGLRLIYFSYDVKMKEKGDIPEGYSVSREKKERFSLILESASTNQTSMYLCASWDRSNQPQHFGDGTRLSIL.

V usage is TRBV12-3 or TRBV12-4 and J usage is TRBJ2-1; TCRdb lists TRBD1, though no DNA is available to test this call. CDR3 length: 17 residues. The CDR3 is CASSLYPTGGEYNEQFF.

The chain recombines TRBV20-1 with TRBJ2-1; TCRdb's D gene call, TRBD2, goes unchecked for lack of DNA. This CDR3 comprises 16 residues. Germline V lookup: CDR1 DFQATT, CDR2 SNEGSKA (reference sequence). The CDR3 spells CSARGPGTSTLNEQFF.

The chain has TRBV5-5 and TRBJ1-2; TCRdb lists TRBD1, though no DNA is available to test this call. Germline V gene data show CDR1 as SGHKS and CDR2 as YYEKEE (reference sequence). The CDR3 covers 13 residues. Here the CDR3 reads CASTRGPVEGYTF.

The V and J genes are TRBV4-1 and TRBJ2-5. The length of the CDR3 is 12 residues. Germline CDR1 MGHRA, CDR2 YSYEKL. CDR3 sequence: CASSQDLETQYF.

The rearrangement uses TRBV4-1 and TRBJ2-5; TCRdb proposes TRBD2, but this gene call is untestable without DNA. The CDR3 consists of 19 residues. CDR1 is MGHRA and CDR2 is YSYEKL in the germline V gene. The CDR3 sequence: CASSQDWDSSLARRETQYF.

The V call is TRBV3-1, the J call TRBJ2-2; as DNA is missing, the TRBD1 call by TCRdb cannot be tested. Germline loops: CDR1 LGHDT, CDR2 YNNKEL (reference sequence). This CDR3 has 18 amino acids. The CDR3 sequence: CASSQAGTGLFRSGELFF.

This chain uses TRBV5-1 with TRBJ1-4. The germline V gene has CDR1 SGHRS and CDR2 YFSETQ. CDR3 length: 14 residues. Here the CDR3 reads CASSLGRTNEKLFF.

This chain links TRBV5-1 with TRBJ2-7; TCRdb's D call, TRBD1, is unchecked because there is no DNA. Germline V CDR1 and CDR2: SGHRS, YFSETQ. The CDR3 spans 14 residues. This CDR3 is CASSYAPAAYEQYF.

The rearrangement joins TRBV12-3 or TRBV12-4 to TRBJ2-7; absent DNA, TCRdb's TRBD2 call cannot be checked. The CDR3 contains 14 residues. CDR3 loop: CASSFGAGAREQYF.

This CDR3 is CASELHGQGFYNEQFF. V is TRBV5-5 and J is TRBJ2-1; TCRdb picks TRBD1, but there is no DNA to check that call. This CDR3 is built from 16 residues. CDR1 and CDR2 (germline): SGHKS, YYEKEE (reference sequence).

This CDR3 reads CAWSVKGTYEQYF. J is TRBJ2-7 and V is TRBV30; TCRdb proposes TRBD1, but this gene call is untestable without DNA. Germline V gene lookup returns CDR1 GTSNPN and CDR2 SVGIG (reference sequence). The CDR3 totals 13 residues.

The V call is TRBV29-1, the J call TRBJ2-7; the TCRdb D gene call, TRBD2, has no DNA to confirm it. The CDR3 runs 14 residues. Germline V gives CDR1 SQVTM, CDR2 ANQGSEA. The CDR3 region is CSVDMGLAGGEQYF.

The chain links TRBV7-2 to TRBJ2-1; TCRdb gives TRBD2 as the D gene, but with no DNA this cannot be confirmed. CDR1 SGHTA and CDR2 FQGNSA come from the germline V gene. The CDR3 covers 15 residues. CDR3 sequence: CASSLVGRNYNEQFF.